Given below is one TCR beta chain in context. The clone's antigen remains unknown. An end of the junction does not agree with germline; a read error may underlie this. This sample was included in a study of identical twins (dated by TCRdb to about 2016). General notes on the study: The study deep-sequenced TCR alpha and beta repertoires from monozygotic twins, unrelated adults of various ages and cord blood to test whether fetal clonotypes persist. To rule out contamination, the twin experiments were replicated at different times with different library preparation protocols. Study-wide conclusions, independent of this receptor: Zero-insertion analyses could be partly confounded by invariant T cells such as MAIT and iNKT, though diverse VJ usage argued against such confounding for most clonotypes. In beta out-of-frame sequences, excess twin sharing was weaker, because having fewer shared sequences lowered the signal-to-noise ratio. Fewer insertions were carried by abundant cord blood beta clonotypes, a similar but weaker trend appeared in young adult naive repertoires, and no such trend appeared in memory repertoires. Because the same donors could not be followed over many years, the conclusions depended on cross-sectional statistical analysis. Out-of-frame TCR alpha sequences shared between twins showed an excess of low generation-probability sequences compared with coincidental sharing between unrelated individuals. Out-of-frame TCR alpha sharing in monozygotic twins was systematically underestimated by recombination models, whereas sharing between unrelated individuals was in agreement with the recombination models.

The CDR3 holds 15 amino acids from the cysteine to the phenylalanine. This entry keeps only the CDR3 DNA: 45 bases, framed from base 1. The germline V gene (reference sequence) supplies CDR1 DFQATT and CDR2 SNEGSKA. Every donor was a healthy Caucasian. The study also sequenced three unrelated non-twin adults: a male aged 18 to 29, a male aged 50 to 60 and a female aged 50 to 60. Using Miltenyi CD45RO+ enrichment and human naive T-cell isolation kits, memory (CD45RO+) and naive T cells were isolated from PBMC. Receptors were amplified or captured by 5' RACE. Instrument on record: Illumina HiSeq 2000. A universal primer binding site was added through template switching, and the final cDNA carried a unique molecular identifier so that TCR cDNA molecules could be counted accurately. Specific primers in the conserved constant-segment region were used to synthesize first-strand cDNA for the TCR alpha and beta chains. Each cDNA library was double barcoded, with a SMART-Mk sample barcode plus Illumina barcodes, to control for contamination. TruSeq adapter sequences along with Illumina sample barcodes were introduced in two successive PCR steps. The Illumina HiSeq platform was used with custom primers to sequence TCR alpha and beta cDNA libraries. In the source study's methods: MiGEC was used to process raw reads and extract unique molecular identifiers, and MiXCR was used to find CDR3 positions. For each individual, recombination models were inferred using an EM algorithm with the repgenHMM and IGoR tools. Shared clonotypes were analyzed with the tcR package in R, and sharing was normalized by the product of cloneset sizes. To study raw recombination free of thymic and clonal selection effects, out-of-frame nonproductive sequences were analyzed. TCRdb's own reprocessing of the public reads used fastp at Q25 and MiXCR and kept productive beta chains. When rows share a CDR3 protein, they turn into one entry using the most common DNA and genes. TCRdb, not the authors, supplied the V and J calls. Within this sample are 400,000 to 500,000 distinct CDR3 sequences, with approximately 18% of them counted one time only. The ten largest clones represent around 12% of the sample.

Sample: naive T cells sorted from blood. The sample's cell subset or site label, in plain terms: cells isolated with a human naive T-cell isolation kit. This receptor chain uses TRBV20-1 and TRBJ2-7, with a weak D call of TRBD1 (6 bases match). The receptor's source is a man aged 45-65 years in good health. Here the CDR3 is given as CSATRGSRGSYEQYF. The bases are TGCAGCGCTACCCGAGGGAGCAGGGGATCCTACGAGCAGTACTTC.